This T cell receptor beta chain was identified during a study of cytotoxic CD8 clonotypes in ibrutinib-treated CLL listed by TCRdb under 2021. The study in broad terms: The cohort had about a dozen relapsed/refractory and about 15 treatment-naive patients; approximately 18 were IGHV unmutated. Responses were partial in roughly 24 patients and complete in 2; after median around 66 months follow-up, about 14 stayed in remission and around 12 progressed. Samples at response were collected after a median of roughly 13 months of treatment, with a range of about 6 to 40 months. An average of around 250,000 productive templates and 94,082 productive rearrangements was obtained per sample. Longitudinal samples were available for about 30% of the roughly 86 trial participants. Cryopreserved peripheral blood mononuclear cells were collected before treatment, at response, and at either disease progression or sustained remission. Patients were still on ibrutinib when every remission and progressive disease sample was collected.

The full study reports these points: Baseline clonality was found to be higher than that of age-matched healthy donors and was strongly correlated with circulating CD8+ T-cell counts. Public clonotypes were rare and either contracted or stayed stable during treatment, and the rise in clonality at ibrutinib response reflected the expansion of private clonotypes. Lymph node repertoires were not examined, and the timing of sampling was not matched between patients in sustained remission and those whose disease progressed. Clonality increased at ibrutinib response, stayed stable in sustained remission, and fell back toward baseline at progression.

On a MiSeq, deep resolution sequencing aimed for a depth between 1 in 1 million and 1 in 200,000 T cells, with each clonotype covered about 9.9x on average. The immunoSEQ hsTCRB Kit was used to generate the TCR beta libraries. From the authors' description of their analysis: The data were analyzed with ImmunoSEQ Analyzer and ImmunoSEQ Data Assistant, and V, D and J gene assignments followed IMGT definitions. Clonality, which ranges from 0 to 1, was calculated as one minus the normalized Shannon entropy of productive rearrangement frequencies. Public clonotype analysis was restricted to overrepresented clonotypes comprising at least 0.05% of each patient's repertoire. Repertoires from some 14 age-matched healthy donors in immuneACCESS were used as clonality controls. This is the immuneACCESS table as TCRdb keeps it, with only in-frame sequences that have V and J called. A part of the clones is gone; compared with another copy, unresolved V genes explain less than half, and the rest is unexplained. The DNA was the basis for D and trimming; V, J and clone size are from that table. The sample table contains 250,000 or so clones; only one count was recorded for less than 75% of them. In total, the top ten clones hold 15% to 19% of the sample.

There are a few counts of this clone. This clone's antigen is unknown. Base qualities are not at hand, and no much larger clone is one base apart. Per the publication, the time point label means: 24 months on ibrutinib. Roughly 2 micrograms of genomic DNA were extracted from cryopreserved PBMCs for TCR beta library preparation. High-throughput TCR beta sequencing was performed on longitudinal blood samples from CLL patients receiving ibrutinib monotherapy. The patients took part in an open-label, single-center phase 2 trial of ibrutinib monotherapy. Unmatched junction bases come to 8, with V trimmed by 6 bases and J by 4 bases. The germline V gene encodes CDR1 SGHDT and CDR2 YYEEEE. The CDR3 numbers 14 residues from cysteine through phenylalanine. Of all the DNA, just the CDR3 is kept, 42 bases in frame from base 1.

The source of this sequence is a human donor with chronic lymphocytic leukemia. The starting material was PBMCs, obtained after 24 months of ibrutinib treatment. Recombination connected TRBV5-6 to TRBJ1-2; TRBD1 fits 8 bases in the junction. DNA sequence: TGTGCCAGCATTACCGCAGGGGGCATCTATGGCTACACCTTC. It codes for CASITAGGIYGYTF. With all but the CDR3 taken from the reference TRBV5-6 and TRBJ1-2 genes, the full variable domain is: DAGVTQSPTHLIKTRGQQVTLRCSPKSGHDTVSWYQQALGQGPQFIFQYYEEEERQRGNFPDRFSGHQFPNYSSELNVNALLLGDSALYLCASITAGGIYGYTFGSGTRLTVV.